The 10 T cell receptor beta chains in this list originate from one sample, sequenced in a study of long-term antiretroviral therapy in people with HIV. The run of the v3.0 immunoSEQ assay was at survey level. TCRdb's table, derived via immunoSEQ multiplex PCR, lists solely in-frame clones and lacks some. Of approximately 31,000 clones in the sample, about 97% were seen once. Material: unsorted PBMCs, obtained 6.9 years after starting antiretroviral therapy. The origin of the receptors is a man aged 30 to 39 with HIV.

J is TRBJ1-1 and V is TRBV6-5, with no clear D. The germline gives CDR1 MNHEY, CDR2 SVGAGI. Trimming took 8 bases from V and 3 from J, leaving 13 bases between them. The CDR3 is made up of 13 amino acids. The CDR3 here is CASRLWRDTEAFF. The DNA of the CDR3 is TGTGCCAGCCGTTTGTGGCGGGACACTGAAGCTTTCTTT.

The rearrangement links TRBV6-1 to TRBJ1-4, with 8 bases matching TRBD1. The germline V gene has CDR1 MNHNS and CDR2 SASEGT. This CDR3 comprises 12 residues. After removal of 8 bases from V and 8 bases from J, the junction contained 4 bases not matched to a gene. CDR3 sequence reads: CASQGAGEKLFF. The DNA for the CDR3 is TGTGCCAGCCAGGGGGCAGGCGAAAAACTGTTTTTT.

This chain connects TRBV15 to TRBJ1-2; 8 bases match TRBD1. Trimming at V came to 0 bases and at J to 8 bases, leaving 11 bases not matched to a gene. CDR1 and CDR2 from the germline V gene are LNHNV and YYDKDF (reference sequence). This CDR3 has 16 amino acids. CDR3: CATSRDQGQGMDGYTF. The CDR3 region has the DNA TGTGCCACCAGCAGAGACCAAGGACAGGGTATGGACGGCTACACCTTC.

The rearrangement links TRBV4-1 to TRBJ2-7; 10 bases are a match to TRBD2. The germline V gene encodes CDR1 MGHRA and CDR2 YSYEKL. The V gene end was trimmed by 2 bases and the J gene end by 3 bases; junction bases not matched to a gene: 4. CDR3 length equals 15 residues. CDR3: CASSQIAGGFYEQYF. DNA of the CDR3: TGCGCCAGCAGCCAAATAGCGGGGGGTTTCTACGAGCAGTACTTC.

The V and J genes are TRBV4-3 and TRBJ2-1; D unresolved. V was clipped by 6 bases and J by 4 bases, with 10 bases between them. Germline CDR1 reads LGHNA; CDR2 reads YSLEER. The CDR3 has 13 residues. The CDR3, as DNA: TGCGCCAGCAGTCCTAGGAGATACAATGAGCAGTTCTTC. Its translation: CASSPRRYNEQFF.

The CDR3 loop is CASSIPGTAYEQYF. CDR3 nucleotide sequence: TGTGCCAGCAGTATACCCGGGACAGCCTACGAGCAGTACTTC. The chain employs TRBV28 and TRBJ2-7; 7 positions agree with TRBD1. The CDR3 covers 14 residues. Germline V gene sequence: CDR1 MDHEN, CDR2 SYDVKM. The trim removed 5 bases at V and 2 bases at J, leaving 6 bases unmatched. Looking up the rest from reference TRBV28 and TRBJ2-7 gives the full variable domain: DVKVTQSSRYLVKRTGEKVFLECVQDMDHENMFWYRQDPGLGLRLIYFSYDVKMKEKGDIPEGYSVSREKKERFSLILESASTNQTSMYLCASSIPGTAYEQYFGPGTRLTVT.

The genes are TRBV19 and TRBJ2-2; TRBD2 matches at 12 bases. CDR1 and CDR2 from the germline V gene are LNHDA and SQIVND (reference sequence). The V gene end was trimmed by 7 bases and the J gene end by 2 bases; junction bases not matched to a gene: 17. This CDR3 is 20 amino acids long. The chain's CDR3 is CASIPSDPPTSGRNTGELFF. The CDR3 region has the DNA TGTGCCAGTATCCCCTCTGATCCCCCGACTAGCGGGAGAAACACCGGGGAGCTGTTTTTT.

This chain uses TRBV9 with TRBJ2-7, with TRBD1 matching 11 bases. The CDR3 is 14 amino acids. Germline V gene lookup returns CDR1 SGDLS and CDR2 YYNGEE. Germline trimming cut 0 bases from V and 7 bases from J; bases unmatched to any gene: 3. The CDR3 reads CASSVVGTGGEQYF. For the CDR3, the DNA is TGTGCCAGCAGCGTAGTTGGGACAGGGGGAGAGCAGTACTTC. The full variable domain, in which reference TRBV9 and TRBJ2-7 provide the parts outside the CDR3, is DSGVTQTPKHLITATGQRVTLRCSPRSGDLSVYWYQQSLDQGLQFLIQYYNGEERAKGNILERFSAQQFPDLHSELNLSSLELGDSALYFCASSVVGTGGEQYFGPGTRLTVT.

V gene TRBV4-3 combines with J gene TRBJ2-3; the D is unclear. The V end was cut by 3 bases, the J end by 5 bases, with 9 bases between. The CDR3 has 13 amino acids. Germline lookup yields CDR1 LGHNA and CDR2 YSLEER. In nucleotides, the CDR3 is TGCGCCAGCAGCCATCACGCACTAGATACGCAGTATTTT. Protein sequence: CASSHHALDTQYF.

V is TRBV7-2 and J is TRBJ2-1; D perhaps matches TRBD1 (7 bases). The CDR3 contains 15 residues. The V end was cut by 1 base, the J end by 7 bases, with 14 bases between. The V gene's germline CDR1 is SGHTA and CDR2 FQGNSA. The CDR3: CASSLERTGGNEQFF. CDR3 sequence (DNA): TGTGCCAGCAGCTTAGAACGGACAGGAGGGAATGAGCAGTTCTTC. The whole variable domain, filled in from reference TRBV7-2 and TRBJ2-1, reads GAGVSQSPSNKVTEKGKDVELRCDPISGHTALYWYRQSLGQGLEFLIYFQGNSAPDKSGLPSDRFSAERTGGSVSTLTIQRTQQEDSAVYLCASSLERTGGNEQFFGPGTRLTVL.